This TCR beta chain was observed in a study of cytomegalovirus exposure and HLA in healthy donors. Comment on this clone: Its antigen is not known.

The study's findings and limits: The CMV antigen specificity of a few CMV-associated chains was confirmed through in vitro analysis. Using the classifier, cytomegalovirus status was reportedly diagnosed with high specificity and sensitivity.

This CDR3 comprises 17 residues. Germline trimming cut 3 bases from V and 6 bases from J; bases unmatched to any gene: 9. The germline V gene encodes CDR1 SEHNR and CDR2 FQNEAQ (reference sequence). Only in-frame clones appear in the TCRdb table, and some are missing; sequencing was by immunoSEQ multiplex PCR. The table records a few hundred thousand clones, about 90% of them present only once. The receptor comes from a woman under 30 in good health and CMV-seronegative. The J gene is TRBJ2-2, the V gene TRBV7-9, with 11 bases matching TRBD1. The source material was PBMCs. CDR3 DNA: TGTGCCAGCAGCTTCCGTCTACCGGGACAGGGGGCCGGGGAGCTGTTTTTT. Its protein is CASSFRLPGQGAGELFF.